Following are 25 T cell receptor beta chains from one sample sequenced in a study of vaccination and CD4 T cells after COVID-19. As for time point: late sampling 161 to 241 days after vaccination in a few convalescent patients. Described treatment: approximately nine-day PBMC culture with coronavirus spike peptide pools or control peptides (ViraFEST assay). Scientists ran DNA taken from cultured CD4+ T cells through the Oncomine TCR Beta short-read assay for sequencing. TCRdb redid the calling of the PCR reads with MiXCR, one entry per CDR3 protein. In the table there are 25,000 or so distinct CDR3 sequences, over 30% of which are singletons. These receptors have no identified antigens. The sample in question was CD4+ T cells from blood, cultured in vitro, obtained about 7 months after SARS-CoV-2 vaccination. The receptors shown here come from a human donor who had recovered from COVID-19.

This clonotype showed up just a few times. The chain joins TRBV19 to TRBJ2-7, with no clear D. This CDR3 spans 15 amino acids. CDR1 and CDR2 from the germline V gene are LNHDA and SQIVND (reference sequence). The V and J ends lost 2 bases and 0 bases respectively, with 11 bases between them. Here the CDR3 DNA reads TGTGCCAGTAGTATAAGTTCTGGTCCCTCCTACGAGCAGTACTTC. Amino acid sequence: CASSISSGPSYEQYF.

J is TRBJ1-1 and V is TRBV5-1; D perhaps matches TRBD1 (5 bases). The germline V and J ends were trimmed by 1 base and 1 base, with 11 bases remaining between them. Germline lookup yields CDR1 SGHRS and CDR2 YFSETQ. The CDR3 length is 15 residues. The CDR3 protein is CASSLSRARNTEAFF. The DNA for the CDR3 is TGCGCCAGCAGCTTGTCCAGGGCGAGGAACACTGAAGCTTTCTTT.

This clonotype was observed once. This CDR3 is CASRPPGSRADTQYF. The DNA for the CDR3 is TGCGCCAGCCGTCCCCCTGGTAGCCGCGCGGATACGCAGTATTTT. V is TRBV10-2 and J is TRBJ2-3; no clear D gene. CDR3 length: 15 amino acids. CDR1 is WSHSY, CDR2 SAAADI, per germline. V lost 8 bases and J lost 6, with 21 bases in between.

The CDR3 bases are TGCAGTGCTATCGAATCGGGGGCAATTGGCTACACCTTC. This codes for CSAIESGAIGYTF. This chain connects TRBV20-1 to TRBJ1-2, with D possibly being TRBD1 (6 bases). Germline CDR1 reads DFQATT; CDR2 reads SNEGSKA (reference sequence). The CDR3 runs to 13 residues. Trimming removed 4 bases from V and 7 bases from J, with 16 bases in between.

This clonotype was counted between two and nine times. The chain carries TRBV20-1 and TRBJ2-3, with no clear D. Per germline, CDR1 DFQATT and CDR2 SNEGSKA (reference sequence). The CDR3 is made up of 13 amino acids. V shed 3 bases and J shed 1 base, with 8 bases lying between them. CDR3 sequence: CSASRTGTDTQYF. DNA for the CDR3: TGCAGTGCTAGTCGAACTGGCACAGATACGCAGTATTTT.

This chain links TRBV6-5 with TRBJ2-2, with 8 bases aligning to TRBD2. V lost 0 bases to trimming and J lost 6 bases; unmatched junction nucleotides: 9. The CDR3 spans 17 residues. Germline lookup yields CDR1 MNHEY and CDR2 SVGAGI. CDR3 protein: CASSYSGTRLPAGELFF. The CDR3 nucleotides read TGTGCCAGCAGTTACTCGGGGACTAGGCTTCCCGCCGGGGAGCTGTTTTTT.

The rearrangement joins TRBV4-1 to TRBJ1-1; TRBD1 might be the D (6 bases). The CDR3 consists of 18 residues. Trimming cost V 5 bases and J 7 bases, with 29 bases left between them. Germline CDR1 is MGHRA and CDR2 is YSYEKL. The CDR3 nucleotides are TGCGCCAGCAGCTCAGGTTCCCGCCGGCCAGGGACACTGTATGAAGCTTTCTTT. It codes for CASSSGSRRPGTLYEAFF.

This clonotype has only a few counts. V usage is TRBV2 and J usage is TRBJ1-2, with D tentatively TRBD1 (5 bases). Germline-derived CDR1 and CDR2 are SNHLY and FYNNEI. The V and J ends lost 6 bases and 5 bases respectively, with 19 bases between them. The CDR3 runs to 15 residues. CDR3 sequence (DNA): TGTGCCAGCAGCGCGAGTCGTTTGGGACTGTATGGCTACACCTTC. Translation: CASSASRLGLYGYTF. Full variable domain (missing parts from reference TRBV2 and TRBJ1-2): EPEVTQTPSHQVTQMGQEVILRCVPISNHLYFYWYRQILGQKVEFLVSFYNNEISEKSEIFDDQFSVERPDGSNFTLKIRSTKLEDSAMYFCASSASRLGLYGYTFGSGTRLTVV.

As for this clonotype: The junction and the germline gene differ at one end; a read error may be behind it. The chain recombines TRBV7-3 with TRBJ1-5, with D possibly being TRBD1 (6 bases). The CDR3 covers 13 residues. Germline loops: CDR1 SGHTA, CDR2 FQGTGA. The CDR3 sequence: CATSTGPGGPQHF. The CDR3 region has the DNA TGTGCCACCAGCACAGGGCCCGGCGGTCCCCAGCATTTT.

Sample share makes this clonotype medium-sized. The gene calls are TRBV5-4 and TRBJ2-3, with D uncertain. The V gene lost 0 bases and the J gene lost 0 bases, with 5 bases spanning the gap. The CDR3 totals 14 residues. Germline values: CDR1 SGHNT, CDR2 YYREEE (reference sequence). CDR3 protein: CASSLGPSTDTQYF. The CDR3 DNA sequence: TGTGCCAGCAGCTTGGGCCCGAGCACAGATACGCAGTATTTT.

This clonotype was observed a handful of times. The gene calls are TRBV21-1 and TRBJ1-5; TRBD1, the D gene given by the table, was not confirmed from the DNA. TRBV21-1 is reported as a pseudogene. The CDR3 consists of 18 residues. In DNA, the CDR3 is TGTGCCAGCAGCAAAGAGGGCGTCAGGCCGGGTGGCAATCAGCCCCAGCATTTT. Translation: CASSKEGVRPGGNQPQHF.

The J gene is TRBJ2-7, the V gene TRBV6-2 or TRBV6-3; D unresolved. V lost 5 bases, J lost 4 bases, and 12 bases lay in between. Germline V gene data show CDR1 as MNHEY and CDR2 as SVGEGT. The CDR3 has 13 amino acids. The CDR3 region is CASSHITTYEQYF. The CDR3 DNA is TGTGCCAGCAGTCACATAACCACTTACGAGCAGTACTTC.

This clonotype was seen a handful of times. The junction departs from germline at one end; a sequencing error may be responsible. The CDR3 spells CASSEDRVSQPQHF. Here the CDR3 DNA reads TGTGCCAGCAGCGAAGACAGGGTTTCTCAGCCCCAGCATTTT. This chain joins TRBV2 and TRBJ1-5; 7 positions agree with TRBD1. Germline V gene lookup returns CDR1 SNHLY and CDR2 FYNNEI. The CDR3 runs 14 residues.

The chain uses TRBV6-1 and TRBJ2-5, with D perhaps being TRBD1 or TRBD2 (5 bases each). This CDR3 spans 14 amino acids. CDR1 and CDR2 (germline): MNHNS, SASEGT. The V end lost 8 bases, the J end lost 0 bases, and 13 bases lay between the germline ends. This chain's CDR3 is CASATGRNQETQYF. For the CDR3, the DNA is TGTGCCAGCGCGACGGGACGAAACCAAGAGACCCAGTACTTC.

The V and J genes are TRBV19 and TRBJ2-5; no reliable D call. Trimming took off 3 bases at V and 4 bases at J, with 15 bases between the two ends. This CDR3 spans 15 amino acids. Germline CDR1 LNHDA, CDR2 SQIVND (reference sequence). The CDR3 is CASSMVGLTGETQYF. The CDR3 nucleotides read TGTGCCAGTAGTATGGTCGGCCTTACGGGAGAGACCCAGTACTTC.

The genes are TRBV6-5 and TRBJ1-2, with D uncertain. Trimming removed 2 bases at V and 8 bases at J, with 9 bases between. The CDR3 runs 12 residues. Germline values: CDR1 MNHEY, CDR2 SVGAGI. CDR3 coding DNA: TGTGCCAGCAGTTACATGGGAGCGGGCTACACCTTC. It translates to CASSYMGAGYTF.

In this sample, this clonotype turned up a few times. The V gene is TRBV6-1, the J gene TRBJ1-1; D gene ambiguous. V was cut by 6 bases and J by 4 bases, with 18 bases left in between. This CDR3 region has 15 residues. Germline loops: CDR1 MNHNS, CDR2 SASEGT. CDR3 sequence reads: CASRTRTDLGTEAFF. CDR3 in DNA: TGTGCCAGCAGAACCCGTACCGACCTTGGCACTGAAGCTTTCTTT.

The J gene is TRBJ1-5, the V gene TRBV28; a possible D gene is TRBD1 (5 bases). From germline, CDR1 is MDHEN and CDR2 SYDVKM. This CDR3 spans 12 amino acids. The ends were cut back, 6 bases at V and 6 bases at J, with 9 bases in the middle. CDR3 protein: CASRQGGQPQHF. The CDR3 DNA follows: TGTGCCAGCAGGCAGGGCGGTCAGCCCCAGCATTTT.

This chain connects TRBV4-3 to TRBJ2-3; TRBD2 aligns across 9 bases. With 4 bases clipped from V and 3 bases from J, the junction kept 11 bases outside the gene matches. Germline V gene data show CDR1 as LGHNA and CDR2 as YSLEER. The CDR3 is made up of 17 amino acids. CDR3 sequence: CASSPNAGGPLTDTQYF. CDR3 nucleotide sequence: TGCGCCAGCAGCCCAAACGCGGGAGGGCCTCTGACAGATACGCAGTATTTT.

This clonotype was counted only a few times. The genes are TRBV7-6 and TRBJ1-5; no definite D call. The length of the CDR3 is 13 residues. Looked up from germline, CDR1 is SGHVS and CDR2 is FNYEAQ. V lost 5 bases and J lost 4, with 9 bases in between. Here the CDR3 reads CASSLGPNQPQHF. CDR3 DNA sequence: TGTGCCAGCAGCCTGGGTCCAAATCAGCCCCAGCATTTT.

This clonotype was picked up one time. The rearrangement joins TRBV5-1 to TRBJ2-7; tentatively, D is TRBD1 (5 bases). V lost 3 bases to trimming and J lost 1 base, with 14 bases between them. From germline, CDR1 is SGHRS and CDR2 YFSETQ. CDR3 length: 15 amino acids. The CDR3 loop reads CASSWGLTASYEQYF. DNA for the CDR3: TGCGCCAGCAGCTGGGGTCTGACAGCTTCCTACGAGCAGTACTTC.

This clonotype appeared a few times. CDR3 residues: CASSHIRDTQYF. CDR3 coding DNA: TGCGCCAGCAGCCACATCCGGGATACGCAGTATTTT. The V gene is TRBV4-1, the J gene TRBJ2-3; D not certain. V lost 3 bases and J 6 bases, leaving 7 bases between the germline ends. CDR3 length equals 12 residues. Germline-derived CDR1 and CDR2 are MGHRA and YSYEKL.

This clonotype has only a few counts. The genes are TRBV20-1 and TRBJ2-3; 9 bases agree with TRBD2. This CDR3 comprises 18 residues. V lost 2 bases, J lost 2 bases, and 14 bases stayed unmatched. Germline CDR1 and CDR2: DFQATT and SNEGSKA (reference sequence). The CDR3 region has the DNA TGCAGTGCTAGATACGGGACCGCGGCTAGCGGGATCACAGATACGCAGTATTTT. It encodes CSARYGTAASGITDTQYF.

On this clonotype itself: An end of the junction differs from the germline gene, which may be a read error. The chain recombines TRBV7-8 with TRBJ1-5; unclear D gene. Per the germline V gene, CDR1 is SGHVS and CDR2 is FQNEAQ. This CDR3 has 15 residues. The CDR3 nucleotides are TGTGCCAGCAGCTTGGTTGGGAATAGCAATCGGCCCCAGCATTTT. It yields the protein CASSLVGNSNRPQHF.

The V gene is TRBV28, the J gene TRBJ2-1, with 8 nucleotides matching TRBD1. This CDR3 comprises 16 residues. Germline assignment: CDR1 MDHEN and CDR2 SYDVKM. The trim removed 2 bases at V and 7 bases at J, leaving 10 bases unmatched. The chain's CDR3 is CASSLTGQGRRNEQFF. CDR3 in DNA: TGTGCCAGCAGTTTAACCGGACAGGGACGTAGGAATGAGCAGTTCTTC.